These 27 T cell receptor beta chains originate from one sample sequenced in a study of type 1 regulatory T cells. TCRdb called the reads again in MiXCR, with one record for every CDR3 protein. Seen here are about 97,000 distinct CDR3 sequences, 25% to 40% observed once, and the top ten hold 2% to 2.5%. The sequenced sample was CD4+ T cells, either the whole sample or a sorted fraction (not recorded which). The receptor source for this set is a human donor in good health.

This clonotype was observed a few times. The CDR3 nucleotides are TGTGCCAGCATATCGAACTCCTACGAGCAGTACTTC. Encoded protein: CASISNSYEQYF. J is TRBJ2-7 and V is TRBV27; D unresolved. CDR1 is MNHEY and CDR2 is SMNVEV in the germline V gene (reference sequence). This CDR3 comprises 12 residues. Trimming stripped 7 bases from V and 0 bases from J, with 7 bases between.

This clonotype appeared a few times. The chain recombines TRBV6-2 or TRBV6-3 with TRBJ2-6; TRBD2 matches 7 bases. This CDR3 comprises 15 residues. Germline values: CDR1 MNHEY, CDR2 SVGEGT. V shed 7 bases, J shed 8 bases, and the junction held 11 bases outside the gene matches. This CDR3 reads CASTPPQGGSNVLTF. The DNA for the CDR3 is TGTGCCAGCACTCCTCCGCAGGGAGGGTCCAACGTCCTGACTTTC.

The CDR3 is CASSASRGLAGGLNTGELFF. The CDR3 DNA is TGTGCCAGCAGTGCTAGCAGGGGACTAGCGGGAGGCCTCAACACCGGGGAGCTGTTTTTT. V usage is TRBV3-1 and J usage is TRBJ2-2, with TRBD2 identical over 15 bases. Losses at the gene ends were 6 bases for V and 2 bases for J; bases not matched to a gene: 13. Per the germline V gene, CDR1 is LGHDT and CDR2 is YNNKEL (reference sequence). The CDR3 runs to 20 residues.

The chain carries TRBV29-1 and TRBJ2-5; D gene uncertain. Trimming cost V 4 bases and J 1 base, with 4 bases left between them. This CDR3 has 11 residues. From germline, CDR1 is SQVTM and CDR2 ANQGSEA. CDR3 DNA sequence: TGCAGCGTTGGCCTCCAAGAGACCCAGTACTTC. Translated: CSVGLQETQYF.

The chain links TRBV5-1 to TRBJ2-1; D might be TRBD1 (6 bases). The CDR3 extends over 14 amino acids. Germline V gives CDR1 SGHRS, CDR2 YFSETQ. The germline V and J ends were trimmed by 0 bases and 5 bases, with 9 bases remaining between them. The CDR3 spells CASSLGTANNEQFF. In DNA form, the CDR3 reads TGCGCCAGCAGCTTGGGGACAGCTAACAATGAGCAGTTCTTC.

This chain uses TRBV20-1 with TRBJ2-7; 7 bases are shared with TRBD1. The germline CDR1 and CDR2 sequences are DFQATT and SNEGSKA (reference sequence). The CDR3 totals 16 residues. V lost 3 bases, J lost 2 bases, and 13 bases stayed unmatched. The CDR3 loop reads CSASVRMTGSPYEQYF. The CDR3 coding sequence is TGCAGTGCTAGCGTCCGAATGACAGGGTCACCCTACGAGCAGTACTTC.

This clonotype was observed a handful of times. The V gene is TRBV20-1, the J gene TRBJ2-1, with 10 bases identical to TRBD2. The CDR3 extends over 13 amino acids. J lost 8 bases, V lost 6 bases, and 7 bases had no gene match. Germline lookup yields CDR1 DFQATT and CDR2 SNEGSKA (reference sequence). The CDR3 DNA reads TGCAGTGCCCCAGCGGGAGGGTATTATGAGCAGTTCTTC. It translates to CSAPAGGYYEQFF.

This clonotype was seen a handful of times. The chain uses TRBV2 and TRBJ2-1, with 7 nucleotides matching TRBD2. Germline CDR1 is SNHLY and CDR2 is FYNNEI. V trimming: 8 bases; J trimming: 6 bases; junction bases outside the gene matches: 22. The CDR3 covers 18 residues. As DNA, the CDR3 is TGTGCCAGCTCACGAAAAGGCTCGGTCTTAACGGGAGGCAATGAGCAGTTCTTC. Translation gives CASSRKGSVLTGGNEQFF.

The table lists this clonotype with a few counts. This chain joins TRBV20-1 and TRBJ1-5; no clear D gene. CDR3 length: 13 amino acids. The germline V gene encodes CDR1 DFQATT and CDR2 SNEGSKA (reference sequence). Deletions cut 6 bases from V and 0 bases from J, with 9 bases between. CDR3 region: CSARTVSNQPQHF. The CDR3 DNA follows: TGCAGTGCGAGGACGGTTAGCAATCAGCCCCAGCATTTT.

This clonotype showed up just a few times. The V call is TRBV12-3 or TRBV12-4, the J call TRBJ2-1; D gene unclear. The V and J ends lost 5 bases and 4 bases respectively, with 3 bases between them. CDR3 length: 11 amino acids. CDR3 loop: CASSLYNEQFF. The CDR3 DNA follows: TGTGCCAGCAGTCTATACAATGAGCAGTTCTTC.

The chain uses TRBV3-1 and TRBJ2-7; 7 bases match TRBD2. The V and J ends lost 5 bases and 2 bases, in that order; junction bases with no gene match: 12. The germline V gene has CDR1 LGHDT and CDR2 YNNKEL (reference sequence). CDR3 size: 16 residues. The CDR3 nucleotides read TGTGCCAGCAGCATTGTAAAGGGACTAAGGGCCTACGAGCAGTACTTC. Amino acid sequence: CASSIVKGLRAYEQYF.

This clonotype was detected only a few times. The V and J genes are TRBV7-9 and TRBJ2-6; possible D gene TRBD1, 6 bases. Germline V CDR1 and CDR2: SEHNR, FQNEAQ (reference sequence). Trimming took 9 bases from V and 0 from J, leaving 15 bases between them. CDR3 size: 16 residues. The CDR3: CASEQGLHSGANVLTF. In nucleotides, the CDR3 is TGTGCCAGTGAACAGGGCCTTCACTCTGGGGCCAACGTCCTGACTTTC.

The chain has TRBV27 and TRBJ1-6; D is unclear. Germline values: CDR1 MNHEY, CDR2 SMNVEV (reference sequence). V was clipped by 3 bases and J by 7 bases, with 16 bases between them. The CDR3 has 16 residues. CDR3 residues: CASSFWRIGGNSPLHF. The DNA for the CDR3 is TGTGCCAGCAGTTTTTGGCGGATAGGTGGAAATTCACCCCTCCACTTT.

Only a few counts were recorded for this clonotype. The rearrangement joins TRBV7-9 to TRBJ2-1; the match to TRBD2 covers 12 bases. V lost 5 bases, J lost 8 bases, and 10 bases stayed unmatched. The CDR3 is 16 amino acids. Germline V gives CDR1 SEHNR, CDR2 FQNEAQ (reference sequence). DNA for the CDR3: TGTGCCAGCAGCCTTCTAGCGGGAGGGCCCTCTCATGAGCAGTTCTTC. It translates to CASSLLAGGPSHEQFF.

The genes are TRBV28 and TRBJ1-6, with a weak D call TRBD1 (6 bases). The CDR3 totals 15 residues. V was cut by 2 bases and J by 8 bases, with 13 bases left in between. The germline gives CDR1 MDHEN, CDR2 SYDVKM. For the CDR3, the DNA is TGTGCCAGCAGTTTAAGGGGGTTCGTGGATTCACCCCTCCACTTT. It specifies CASSLRGFVDSPLHF.

This clonotype was counted a few times. The chain links TRBV19 to TRBJ2-7, with D perhaps assigned TRBD1 or TRBD2 (6 bases each). The CDR3 spans 13 residues. CDR1 is LNHDA, CDR2 SQIVND, per germline (reference sequence). Trimming removed 5 bases at V and 4 bases at J, with 12 bases between. This CDR3 reads CASSYRAGYEQYF. CDR3 DNA: TGTGCCAGTAGTTACAGGGCGGGATACGAGCAGTACTTC. The variable domain in full, completed from reference TRBV19 and TRBJ2-7, reads DGGITQSPKYLFRKEGQNVTLSCEQNLNHDAMYWYRQDPGQGLRLIYYSQIVNDFQKGDIAEGYSVSREKKESFPLTVTSAQKNPTAFYLCASSYRAGYEQYFGPGTRLTVT.

The chain employs TRBV20-1 and TRBJ2-1; D is uncertain. Trimming stripped 2 bases from V and 6 bases from J, with 14 bases between. The V gene's germline CDR1 is DFQATT and CDR2 SNEGSKA (reference sequence). CDR3 length: 14 amino acids. The DNA for the CDR3 is TGCAGTGCTAGAACCCGTTGGGCCTCCAATGAGCAGTTCTTC. This codes for CSARTRWASNEQFF.

This clonotype was detected only a few times. The rearrangement uses TRBV3-1 and TRBJ1-2; the D is unclear. The CDR3 is 14 amino acids. CDR1 is LGHDT and CDR2 is YNNKEL in the germline V gene (reference sequence). V lost 3 bases, J lost 0 bases, and 8 bases lay in between. The CDR3 nucleotides read TGTGCCAGCAGCCAGTTGGGGACTAACTATGGCTACACCTTC. It encodes CASSQLGTNYGYTF. The full variable domain, in which reference TRBV3-1 and TRBJ1-2 provide the parts outside the CDR3, is DTAVSQTPKYLVTQMGNDKSIKCEQNLGHDTMYWYKQDSKKFLKIMFSYNNKELIINETVPNRFSPKSPDKAHLNLHINSLELGDSAVYFCASSQLGTNYGYTFGSGTRLTVV.

The genes are TRBV12-5 and TRBJ1-5; D remains unclear. V lost 2 bases to trimming and J lost 2 bases, with 7 bases between them. The CDR3 runs 14 residues. CDR1 and CDR2 from the germline V gene are LGHNT and FRNRAP. CDR3 nucleotide sequence: TGTGCTAGTGGTTTGACACGAGGCAATCAGCCCCAGCATTTT. This encodes CASGLTRGNQPQHF.

CDR3 nucleotide sequence: TGTGCCAGCAGGAAGGACAGCCAAGAGACCCAGTACTTC. This codes for CASRKDSQETQYF. This chain links TRBV6-2 or TRBV6-3 with TRBJ2-5, with a possible D match to TRBD1 (6 bases). V lost 6 bases to trimming and J lost 1 base, with 9 bases between them. The CDR3 spans 13 residues. Germline CDR1 MNHEY, CDR2 SVGEGT.

The chain is built from TRBV9 and TRBJ2-3; D is unresolved. The CDR3 loop spans 16 amino acids. Trimming left V 0 bases short and J 0 bases short, with 11 bases between. The germline gives CDR1 SGDLS, CDR2 YYNGEE. CDR3 in amino acids: CASSVAGGSSTDTQYF. In DNA form, the CDR3 reads TGTGCCAGCAGCGTAGCGGGCGGATCTAGCACAGATACGCAGTATTTT.

The chain joins TRBV19 to TRBJ1-5, with D uncertain. The CDR3 has 18 residues. V lost 0 bases and J lost 5, with 20 bases in between. Germline lookup yields CDR1 LNHDA and CDR2 SQIVND (reference sequence). CDR3 in DNA: TGTGCCAGTAGTATAGAAGTCGGGAACAGCCGATTATATCAGCCCCAGCATTTT. Translating gives CASSIEVGNSRLYQPQHF.

The genes are TRBV3-1 and TRBJ2-1; D unresolved. Trimming left V 2 bases short and J 6 bases short, with 2 bases between. CDR3 length: 11 amino acids. The germline CDR1 and CDR2 sequences are LGHDT and YNNKEL (reference sequence). CDR3 loop: CASSQTNEQFF. The DNA for the CDR3 is TGTGCCAGCAGCCAAACCAATGAGCAGTTCTTC.

The chain carries TRBV29-1 and TRBJ2-2, with unresolved D. With 4 bases removed from V and 6 bases from J, the gap between germline ends came to 12 bases. The CDR3 length is 13 residues. Germline V CDR1 and CDR2: SQVTM, ANQGSEA. DNA for the CDR3: TGCAGCGTTGGATCCGTCCGGCCCGGGGAGCTGTTTTTT. Protein product: CSVGSVRPGELFF.

In this sample, this clonotype turned up a few times. The chain combines TRBV7-2 with TRBJ2-7; 15 nucleotides line up with TRBD2. Germline CDR1 SGHTA, CDR2 FQGNSA. This CDR3 has 15 residues. V lost 4 bases to trimming and J lost 7 bases; unmatched junction nucleotides: 5. CDR3 sequence reads: CASSWTSGRAGEQYF. The CDR3, as DNA: TGTGCCAGCAGCTGGACTAGCGGGAGGGCTGGGGAGCAGTACTTC.

The V gene is TRBV20-1, the J gene TRBJ2-5, with TRBD2 as a possible D gene (5 bases). The CDR3 has 12 residues. The V end lost 7 bases, the J end lost 3 bases, and 12 bases lay between the germline ends. Germline values: CDR1 DFQATT, CDR2 SNEGSKA (reference sequence). The CDR3 bases are TGCAGTGTACTATTCGGGGAAGAGACCCAGTACTTC. Its protein is CSVLFGEETQYF.

The rearrangement joins TRBV29-1 to TRBJ2-5; TRBD2 agrees at 10 bases. V trimming: 7 bases; J trimming: 5 bases; junction bases outside the gene matches: 13. The CDR3 runs to 15 residues. CDR1 and CDR2 from the germline V gene are SQVTM and ANQGSEA. The chain's CDR3 is CSARGPSGSLETQYF. The CDR3 bases are TGCAGCGCCCGAGGGCCTAGCGGGAGTTTGGAGACCCAGTACTTC.